These 3 T cell receptor beta chains share one sample of origin, sequenced in a study of OX40 agonist ivuxolimab in advanced cancers. Libraries were prepared by immunoSEQ multiplex PCR; TCRdb keeps only in-frame clonotypes and omits some of them. The sample lists around 45,000 clones, 75% to 80% occurring once. Specimen: CD4+ or CD8+ T cells sorted from blood, collected in a trial of the OX40 agonist ivuxolimab. The receptors were sampled from an adult with an advanced solid tumor such as melanoma, head and neck, liver or kidney cancer.

This clone is categorized as medium-sized (0.01 to 0.1%). This chain links TRBV11-2 with TRBJ2-3; D gene unclear. V shed 0 bases and J shed 7 bases, with 5 bases lying between them. CDR3 length equals 12 residues. CDR1 and CDR2 from the germline V gene are SGHAT and FQNNGV. In DNA form, the CDR3 reads TGTGCCAGCAGCTTAGACGCCTATACGCAGTATTTT. It is translated as CASSLDAYTQYF.

The chain carries TRBV4-1 and TRBJ2-2; 12 nucleotides agree with TRBD2. CDR3 length: 17 amino acids. The J segment lost 0 bases and the V segment lost 4 bases, leaving 3 bases of the junction unmatched. CDR1 and CDR2 from the germline V gene are MGHRA and YSYEKL. CDR3 residues: CASSPRTSGANTGELFF. CDR3 in DNA: TGCGCCAGCAGCCCCAGGACTAGCGGGGCGAACACCGGGGAGCTGTTTTTT.

The chain's CDR3 is CASSLHRGPGTDTQYF. The CDR3 DNA sequence: TGTGCCAGCAGTTTGCACAGGGGGCCCGGCACAGATACGCAGTATTTT. The chain joins TRBV28 to TRBJ2-3; 9 bases are shared with TRBD1. CDR1 and CDR2 from the germline V gene are MDHEN and SYDVKM. The junction had 5 bases not matched to a gene; V was cut back by 3 bases and J by 1 base. This CDR3 is built from 16 residues.